These 16 T cell receptor beta chains originate from one sample sequenced in a study of Graves' ophthalmopathy and Graves' hyperthyroidism. The authors amplified TCR beta CDR3 regions from RNA transcripts. First-round RT-PCR used HTBI primers; second-round multiplex PCR followed. TCRdb analysed the multiplex PCR reads with MiXCR anew, one entry per CDR3 protein. The data show fewer than 600,000 distinct CDR3 sequences, around 14% seen once. Input material: blood. The receptors originated from a woman aged 25-40 years with Graves' ophthalmopathy.

Comments on this clonotype: This may be a read error, as it is one base from a much larger clone. The chain recombines TRBV5-5 with TRBJ2-2, with 7 bases identical to TRBD1. The CDR3 is 14 amino acids. Germline V CDR1 and CDR2: SGHKS, YYEKEE (reference sequence). CDR3 loop: CVSSLGGSGGELFF. Written as DNA, the CDR3 is TGTGTCAGCAGCTTAGGGGGCTCTGGCGGGGAGCTGTTTTTT. The full variable domain, in which reference TRBV5-5 and TRBJ2-2 provide the parts outside the CDR3, is DAGVTQSPTHLIKTRGQQVTLRCSPISGHKSVSWYQQVLGQGPQFIFQYYEKEERGRGNFPDRFSARQFPNYSSELNVNALLLGDSALYLCVSSLGGSGGELFFGEGSRLTVL.

Ten or more counts support this clonotype. The rearrangement links TRBV6-5 to TRBJ2-7; TRBD1 aligns across 8 bases. This CDR3 contains 13 residues. The ends lost 6 bases at V and 2 bases at J; junction bases unmatched: 3. Germline V CDR1 and CDR2: MNHEY, SVGAGI. This CDR3 reads CASSSDRAYEQYF. CDR3 bases: TGTGCCAGCAGCTCGGACAGGGCCTACGAGCAGTACTTC.

This clonotype was detected a few times. The chain combines TRBV4-1 with TRBJ1-3; perhaps TRBD1 as D (5 bases). In germline, CDR1 is MGHRA, CDR2 YSYEKL. V was trimmed by 5 bases and J by 5 bases, leaving 16 bases between them. The CDR3 is made up of 15 amino acids. Here the CDR3 DNA reads TGCGCCAGCAGCATAATGGGGCCCGGGCGAAACACCATATATTTT. Protein: CASSIMGPGRNTIYF.

Notes on this clonotype: A read error is possible here, since a much larger clone lies one base away. The CDR3 end shows no conserved phenylalanine or tryptophan, and so a read error is likely. The chain combines TRBV6-2 or TRBV6-3 with TRBJ2-7; TRBD2 aligns across 9 bases. The J segment lost 4 bases and the V segment lost 2 bases, leaving 3 bases of the junction unmatched. From germline, CDR1 is MNHEY and CDR2 SVGEGT. This CDR3 is 14 amino acids long. The CDR3 nucleotides read TGTGCCAGCAGTTACGAAACTAGCGGGTACGAGCAGTACCTC. Translating it yields CASSYETSGYEQYL.

Comment on this clonotype: The CDR3 end shows no conserved phenylalanine or tryptophan, and so a read error is likely. The chain employs TRBV6-1 and TRBJ1-2, with 7 bases matching TRBD1. From germline, CDR1 is MNHNS and CDR2 SASEGT. There are 13 residues in the CDR3. The CDR3 sequence: CASRAGTVYGYTY. The CDR3 nucleotides are TGCGCCAGCAGAGCCGGGACAGTTTATGGCTACACCTAC.

Points on this clonotype: This sequence may be a read error, since a much larger clone differs from it by one base. This rearrangement joins TRBV6-2 or TRBV6-3 to TRBJ1-2; 8 bases fit TRBD1. This CDR3 is 14 amino acids long. Germline CDR1 is MNHEY and CDR2 is SVGEGT. The V gene end was trimmed by 10 bases and the J gene end by 3 bases; junction bases not matched to a gene: 10. The CDR3 here is CAINQVDRDYGYTF. CDR3 nucleotide sequence: TGTGCCATCAACCAGGTGGACAGGGACTATGGCTACACCTTC.

In its sample, this clonotype was seen many times. The chain is built from TRBV3-1 and TRBJ2-3, with 8 bases aligning to TRBD1. The germline gives CDR1 LGHDT, CDR2 YNNKEL (reference sequence). J lost 5 bases, V lost 1 base, and 5 bases had no gene match. The CDR3 has 15 amino acids. The CDR3 DNA is TGTGCCAGCAGCCAAGCAGGGGGCAGGGGAGATACGCAGTATTTT. It translates to CASSQAGGRGDTQYF.

Concerning this clonotype: At one boundary the junction diverges from the germline segment, which might be a read error. The CDR3 DNA reads as TGTGCCAGCAGAATGGACAGATATAACTATGGCTACACGTTC. As protein: CASRMDRYNYGYTF. The J gene is TRBJ1-2, the V gene TRBV6-4; tentatively, D is TRBD1 (6 bases). Germline loops: CDR1 MRHNA, CDR2 SNTAGT. This CDR3 has 14 amino acids.

Concerning this clonotype itself: Since a much larger clone is just one base distant, this may be a read error. The gene calls are TRBV5-8 and TRBJ2-7, with a possible D match to TRBD1 (6 bases). The CDR3 length is 15 residues. Germline loops: CDR1 SGHTS, CDR2 YDEGEE. V gave up 6 bases and J gave up 7 bases, with 23 bases separating them. In DNA, the CDR3 is TGTGCCAGCATCCCACAGGACGGAAGAAGGGGGGAGCAGTACTTC. It is translated as CASIPQDGRRGEQYF. Full variable domain (remainder filled in from reference TRBV5-8 and TRBJ2-7): EAGVTQSPTHLIKTRGQQATLRCSPISGHTSVYWYQQALGLGLQFLLWYDEGEERNRGNFPPRFSGRQFPNYSSELNVNALELEDSALYLCASIPQDGRRGEQYFGPGTRLTVT.

This clonotype was found many times. This chain uses TRBV15 with TRBJ2-7; D may be TRBD1 (5 bases). The length of the CDR3 is 13 residues. CDR1 and CDR2 (germline): LNHNV, YYDKDF (reference sequence). V was pared by 0 bases and J by 3 bases, with 6 bases between. The CDR3: CATSRERGYEQYF. The CDR3 DNA sequence: TGTGCCACCAGCAGAGAAAGGGGCTACGAGCAGTACTTC.

This clonotype was seen a handful of times. The V and J genes are TRBV12-3 or TRBV12-4 and TRBJ2-5, with TRBD2 matching 9 bases. V was pared by 6 bases and J by 5 bases, with 4 bases of the junction left unmatched. CDR3 size: 13 residues. CDR3 loop: CASSGLATETQYF. The CDR3 DNA is TGTGCCAGCAGCGGACTAGCGACCGAGACCCAGTACTTC.

At least ten counts were recorded for this clonotype. The rearrangement uses TRBV5-1 and TRBJ2-7; the D gene is possibly TRBD1 (6 bases). The CDR3 runs 13 residues. The germline V gene encodes CDR1 SGHRS and CDR2 YFSETQ. V was pared by 3 bases and J by 6 bases, with 13 bases between. The CDR3 sequence: CASSSDSPREQYF. DNA of the CDR3: TGCGCCAGCAGCTCGGACAGTCCACGCGAGCAGTACTTC.

This clonotype was counted ten times or more. The rearrangement uses TRBV6-5 and TRBJ2-7; TRBD1 is a possible D gene (6 bases). The CDR3 totals 16 residues. Per germline, CDR1 MNHEY and CDR2 SVGAGI. The V and J ends lost 0 bases and 3 bases respectively, with 15 bases between them. The CDR3 protein is CASSYSIMRRGYEQYF. CDR3 DNA sequence: TGTGCCAGCAGTTACTCCATTATGCGCAGGGGCTACGAGCAGTACTTC.

This clonotype was seen at least ten times. The chain uses TRBV6-5 and TRBJ1-2; 11 bases align to TRBD1. The CDR3 loop spans 14 amino acids. CDR1 and CDR2 (germline): MNHEY, SVGAGI. V gave up 6 bases and J gave up 4 bases; unmatched junction bases: 4. The CDR3 sequence: CASSRTGGLYGYTF. The CDR3, as DNA: TGTGCCAGCAGCAGGACAGGGGGCCTCTATGGCTACACCTTC.

This clonotype was counted many times. The chain employs TRBV24-1 and TRBJ2-2; 10 bases are shared with TRBD1. The junction had 4 bases not matched to a gene; V was cut back by 2 bases and J by 5 bases. The germline V gene has CDR1 KGHDR and CDR2 SFDVKD. This CDR3 contains 16 residues. In DNA, the CDR3 is TGTGCCACCAGTGATTCCGGGACAGGGGCAACCGGGGAGCTGTTTTTT. Protein: CATSDSGTGATGELFF.

This clonotype showed up many times. The chain combines TRBV6-5 with TRBJ1-6; D is unclear. The CDR3 totals 18 residues. Trimming pared 5 bases from V and 0 bases from J, leaving 17 bases between. Germline values: CDR1 MNHEY, CDR2 SVGAGI. CDR3 in DNA: TGTGCCAGCAGTCTAAACGGGAGGAGGAGCTCCTATAATTCACCCCTCCACTTT. This translates into CASSLNGRRSSYNSPLHF.